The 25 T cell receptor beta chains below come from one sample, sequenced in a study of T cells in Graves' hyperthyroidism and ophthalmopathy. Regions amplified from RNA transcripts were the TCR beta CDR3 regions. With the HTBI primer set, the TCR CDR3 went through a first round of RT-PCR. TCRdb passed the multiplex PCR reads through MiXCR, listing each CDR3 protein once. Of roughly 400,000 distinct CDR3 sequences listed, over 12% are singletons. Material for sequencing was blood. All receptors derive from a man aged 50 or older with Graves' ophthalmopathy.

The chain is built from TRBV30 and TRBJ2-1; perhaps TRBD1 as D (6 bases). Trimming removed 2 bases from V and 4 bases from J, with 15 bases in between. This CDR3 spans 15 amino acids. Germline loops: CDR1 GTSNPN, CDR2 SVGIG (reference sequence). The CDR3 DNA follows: TGTGCCTGGAGTTTAACTCCGGGACATTACAATGAGCAGTTCTTC. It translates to CAWSLTPGHYNEQFF.

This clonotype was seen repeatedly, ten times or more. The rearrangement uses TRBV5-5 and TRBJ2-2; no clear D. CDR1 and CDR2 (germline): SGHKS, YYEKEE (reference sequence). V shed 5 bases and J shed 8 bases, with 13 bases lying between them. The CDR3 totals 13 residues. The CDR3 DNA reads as TGTGCCAGCAGTCCCTTTTTACCTGGGGAGCTGTTTTTT. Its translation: CASSPFLPGELFF. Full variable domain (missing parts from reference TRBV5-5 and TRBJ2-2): DAGVTQSPTHLIKTRGQQVTLRCSPISGHKSVSWYQQVLGQGPQFIFQYYEKEERGRGNFPDRFSARQFPNYSSELNVNALLLGDSALYLCASSPFLPGELFFGEGSRLTVL.

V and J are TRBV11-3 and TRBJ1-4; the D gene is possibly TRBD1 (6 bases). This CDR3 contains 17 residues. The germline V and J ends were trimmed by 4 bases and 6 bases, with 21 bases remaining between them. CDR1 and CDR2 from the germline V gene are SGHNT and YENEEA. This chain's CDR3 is CASSSHPPGHRDEKLFF. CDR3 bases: TGTGCCAGCAGCTCCCATCCTCCAGGACACAGGGATGAAAAACTGTTTTTT.

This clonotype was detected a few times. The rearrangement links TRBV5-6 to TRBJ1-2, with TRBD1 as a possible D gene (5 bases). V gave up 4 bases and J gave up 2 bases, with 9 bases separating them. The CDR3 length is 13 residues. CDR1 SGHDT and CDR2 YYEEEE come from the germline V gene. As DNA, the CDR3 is TGTGCCAGCAGCGACAGACAAAACTATGGCTACACCTTC. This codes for CASSDRQNYGYTF. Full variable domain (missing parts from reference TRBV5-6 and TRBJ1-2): DAGVTQSPTHLIKTRGQQVTLRCSPKSGHDTVSWYQQALGQGPQFIFQYYEEEERQRGNFPDRFSGHQFPNYSSELNVNALLLGDSALYLCASSDRQNYGYTFGSGTRLTVV.

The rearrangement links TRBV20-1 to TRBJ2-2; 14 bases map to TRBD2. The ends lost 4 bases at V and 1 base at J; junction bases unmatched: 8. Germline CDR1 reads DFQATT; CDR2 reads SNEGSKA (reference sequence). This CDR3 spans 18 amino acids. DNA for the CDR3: TGCAGTGCTATGGTGACTAGCGGGAGGGCCGGGAACACCGGGGAGCTGTTTTTT. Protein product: CSAMVTSGRAGNTGELFF.

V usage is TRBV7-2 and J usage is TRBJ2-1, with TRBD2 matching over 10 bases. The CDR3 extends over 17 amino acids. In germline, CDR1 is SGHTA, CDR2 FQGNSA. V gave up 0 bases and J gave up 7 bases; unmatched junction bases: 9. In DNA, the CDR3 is TGTGCCAGCAGCTTAGCCAGCGGGAGGGGTGCGGCTAATGAGCAGTTCTTC. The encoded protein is CASSLASGRGAANEQFF. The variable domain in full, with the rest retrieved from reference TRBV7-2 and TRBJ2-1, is GAGVSQSPSNKVTEKGKDVELRCDPISGHTALYWYRQSLGQGLEFLIYFQGNSAPDKSGLPSDRFSAERTGGSVSTLTIQRTQQEDSAVYLCASSLASGRGAANEQFFGPGTRLTVL.

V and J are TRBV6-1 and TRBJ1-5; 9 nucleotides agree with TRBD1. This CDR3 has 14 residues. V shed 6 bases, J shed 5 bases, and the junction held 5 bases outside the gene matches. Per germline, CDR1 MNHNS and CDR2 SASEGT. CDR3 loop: CASRRTGVDQPQHF. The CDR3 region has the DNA TGTGCCAGCAGACGGACAGGGGTTGATCAGCCCCAGCATTTT.

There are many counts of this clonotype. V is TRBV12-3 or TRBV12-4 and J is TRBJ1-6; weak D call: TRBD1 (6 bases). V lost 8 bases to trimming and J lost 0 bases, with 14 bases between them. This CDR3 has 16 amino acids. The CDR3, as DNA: TGTGCCAGCGGGGTAGGGGGGAGCTCCTATAATTCACCCCTCCACTTT. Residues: CASGVGGSSYNSPLHF.

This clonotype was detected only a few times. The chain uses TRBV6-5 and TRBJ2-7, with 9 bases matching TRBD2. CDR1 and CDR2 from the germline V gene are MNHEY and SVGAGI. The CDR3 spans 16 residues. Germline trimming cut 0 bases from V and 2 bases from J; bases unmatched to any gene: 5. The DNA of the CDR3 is TGTGCCAGCAGTTACTCGCGAGCGGGAGGAACCTACGAGCAGTACTTC. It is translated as CASSYSRAGGTYEQYF.

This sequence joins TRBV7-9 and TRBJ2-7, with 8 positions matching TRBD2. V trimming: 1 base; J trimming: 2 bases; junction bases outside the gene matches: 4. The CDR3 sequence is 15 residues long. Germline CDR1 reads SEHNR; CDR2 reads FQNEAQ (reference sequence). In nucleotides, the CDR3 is TGTGCCAGCAGCTTAGTGGTCGGGAGGGCCTACGAGCAGTACTTC. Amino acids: CASSLVVGRAYEQYF.

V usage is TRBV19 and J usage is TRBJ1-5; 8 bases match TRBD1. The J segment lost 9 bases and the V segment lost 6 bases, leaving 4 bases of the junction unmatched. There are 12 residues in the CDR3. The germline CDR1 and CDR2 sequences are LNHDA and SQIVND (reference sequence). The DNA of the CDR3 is TGTGCCAGTAGCGCACAGGGGGGGCCCCAGCATTTT. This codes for CASSAQGGPQHF.

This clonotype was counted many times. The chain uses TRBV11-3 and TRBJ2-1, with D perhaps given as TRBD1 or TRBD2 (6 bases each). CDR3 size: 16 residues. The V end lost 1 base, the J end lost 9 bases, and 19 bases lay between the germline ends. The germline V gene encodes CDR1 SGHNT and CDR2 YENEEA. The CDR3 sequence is CASSLAPLAGGGEQFF. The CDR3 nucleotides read TGTGCCAGCAGCTTAGCTCCCTTGGCCGGAGGGGGTGAGCAGTTCTTC.

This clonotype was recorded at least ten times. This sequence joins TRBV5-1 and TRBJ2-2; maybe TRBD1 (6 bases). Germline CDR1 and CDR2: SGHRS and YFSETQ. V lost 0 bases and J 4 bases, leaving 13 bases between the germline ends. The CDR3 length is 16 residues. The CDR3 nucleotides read TGCGCCAGCAGCTTGGCGGCAGCCAGGGGCACCGGGGAGCTGTTTTTT. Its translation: CASSLAAARGTGELFF.

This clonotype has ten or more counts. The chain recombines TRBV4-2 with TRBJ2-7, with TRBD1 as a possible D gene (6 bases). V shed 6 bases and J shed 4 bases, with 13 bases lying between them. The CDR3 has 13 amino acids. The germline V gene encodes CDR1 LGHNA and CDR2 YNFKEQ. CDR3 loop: CASSDGQGYEQYF. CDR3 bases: TGTGCCAGCAGTGACGGGCAGGGGTACGAGCAGTACTTC.

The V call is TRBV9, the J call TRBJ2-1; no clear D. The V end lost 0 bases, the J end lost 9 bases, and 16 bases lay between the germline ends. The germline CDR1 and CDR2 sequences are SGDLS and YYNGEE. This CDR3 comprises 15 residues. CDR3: CASSVDAGLRAEQFF. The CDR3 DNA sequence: TGTGCCAGCAGCGTAGACGCTGGGCTTAGGGCTGAGCAGTTCTTC.

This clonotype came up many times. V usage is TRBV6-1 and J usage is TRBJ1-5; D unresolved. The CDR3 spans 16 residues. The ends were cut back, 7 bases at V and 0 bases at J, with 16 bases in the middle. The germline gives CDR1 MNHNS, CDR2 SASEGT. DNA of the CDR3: TGTGCCAGCACCCTGAATACTGGTTATAGCAATCAGCCCCAGCATTTT. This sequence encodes CASTLNTGYSNQPQHF.

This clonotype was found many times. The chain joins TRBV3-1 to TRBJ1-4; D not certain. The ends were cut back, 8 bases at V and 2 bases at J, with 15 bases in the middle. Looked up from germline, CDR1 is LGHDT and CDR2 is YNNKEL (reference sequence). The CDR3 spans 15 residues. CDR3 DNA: TGTGCCAGCGGACCACTGGTGGGGACTAATGAAAAACTGTTTTTT. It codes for CASGPLVGTNEKLFF.

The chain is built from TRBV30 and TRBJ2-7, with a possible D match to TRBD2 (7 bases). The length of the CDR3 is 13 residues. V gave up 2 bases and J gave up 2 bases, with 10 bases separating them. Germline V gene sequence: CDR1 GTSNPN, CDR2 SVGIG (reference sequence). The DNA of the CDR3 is TGTGCCTGGAGTATAGGGGGGGCCTACGAGCAGTACTTC. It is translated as CAWSIGGAYEQYF.

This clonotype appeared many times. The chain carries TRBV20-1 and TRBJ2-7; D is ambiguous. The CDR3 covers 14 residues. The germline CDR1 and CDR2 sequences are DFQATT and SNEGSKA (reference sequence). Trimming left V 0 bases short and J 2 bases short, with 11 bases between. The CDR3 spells CSARDGWETYEQYF. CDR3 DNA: TGCAGTGCTAGAGATGGTTGGGAAACCTACGAGCAGTACTTC.

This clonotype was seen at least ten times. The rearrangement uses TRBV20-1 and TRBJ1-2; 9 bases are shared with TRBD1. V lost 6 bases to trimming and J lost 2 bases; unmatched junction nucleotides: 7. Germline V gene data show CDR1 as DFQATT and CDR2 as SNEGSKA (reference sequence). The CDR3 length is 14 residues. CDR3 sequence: CSATGTGTNYGYTF. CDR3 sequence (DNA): TGCAGTGCAACCGGGACAGGGACGAACTATGGCTACACCTTC.

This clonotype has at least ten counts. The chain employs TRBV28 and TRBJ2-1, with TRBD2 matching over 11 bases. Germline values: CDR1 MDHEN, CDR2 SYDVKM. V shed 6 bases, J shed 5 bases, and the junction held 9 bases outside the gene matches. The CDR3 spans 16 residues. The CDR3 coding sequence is TGTGCCAGCAGGGCTCCCCAGGGACTAGCGGACAATGAGCAGTTCTTC. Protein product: CASRAPQGLADNEQFF.

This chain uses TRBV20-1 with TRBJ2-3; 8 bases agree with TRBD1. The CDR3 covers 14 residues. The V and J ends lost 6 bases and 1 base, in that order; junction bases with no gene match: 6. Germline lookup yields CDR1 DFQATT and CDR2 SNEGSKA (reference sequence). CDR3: CSARKQGGTDTQYF. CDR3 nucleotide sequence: TGCAGTGCAAGAAAACAGGGGGGCACAGATACGCAGTATTTT.

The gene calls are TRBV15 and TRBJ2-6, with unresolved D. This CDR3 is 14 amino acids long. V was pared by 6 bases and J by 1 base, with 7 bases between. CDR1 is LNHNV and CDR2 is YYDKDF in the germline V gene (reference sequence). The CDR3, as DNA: TGTGCCACCAGAATAGGGTCTGGGGCCAACGTCCTGACTTTC. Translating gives CATRIGSGANVLTF.

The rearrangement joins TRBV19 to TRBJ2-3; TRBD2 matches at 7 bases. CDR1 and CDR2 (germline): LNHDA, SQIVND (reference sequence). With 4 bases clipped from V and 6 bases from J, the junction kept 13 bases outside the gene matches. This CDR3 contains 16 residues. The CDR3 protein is CASSTAAGRASDTQYF. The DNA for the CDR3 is TGTGCCAGTAGTACAGCAGCGGGACGGGCTTCGGATACGCAGTATTTT.

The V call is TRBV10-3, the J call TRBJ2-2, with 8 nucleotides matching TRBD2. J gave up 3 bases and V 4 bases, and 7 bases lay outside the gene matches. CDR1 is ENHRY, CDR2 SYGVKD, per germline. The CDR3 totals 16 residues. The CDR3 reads CAISALELADTGELFF. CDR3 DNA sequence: TGTGCCATCAGTGCGCTTGAACTAGCGGACACCGGGGAGCTGTTTTTT.